The 10 T cell receptor beta chains in this list originate from one sample, sequenced in a study of Ad26.COV2.S vaccination and SARS-CoV-2 variants. Data came from immunoSEQ multiplex PCR; TCRdb stores just in-frame clones and leaves some out. Of around 350,000 clones in the sample, under 95% are singletons; the top ten hold 3.9%. Material: peripheral blood, obtained after recovery from COVID-19. The receptors were sampled from a human donor who had recovered from COVID-19.

The chain employs TRBV12-5 and TRBJ1-2; no clear D. CDR3 length: 13 residues. From germline, CDR1 is LGHNT and CDR2 FRNRAP. Trimming stripped 1 base from V and 1 base from J, with 4 bases between. CDR3 amino acids: CASGLAVNYGYTF. CDR3 DNA sequence: TGTGCTAGTGGTTTGGCCGTTAACTATGGCTACACCTTC.

The V gene is TRBV27, the J gene TRBJ2-5; D is tentatively TRBD1 or TRBD2 (6 bases each). The V and J ends lost 2 bases and 5 bases respectively, with 15 bases between them. CDR3 length equals 15 residues. CDR1 and CDR2 (germline): MNHEY, SMNVEV (reference sequence). Here the CDR3 DNA reads TGTGCCAGCAGTTTACAGGGCTGGAGGGGGGAGACCCAGTACTTC. Translated: CASSLQGWRGETQYF.

The chain links TRBV7-2 to TRBJ2-6; D not certain. CDR1 SGHTA and CDR2 FQGNSA come from the germline V gene. This CDR3 contains 16 residues. Trimming took off 0 bases at V and 3 bases at J, with 9 bases between the two ends. In DNA, the CDR3 is TGTGCCAGCAGCTTAGCGCTCCTGGGTGGGGCCAACGTCCTGACTTTC. It is translated as CASSLALLGGANVLTF.

The chain has TRBV5-6 and TRBJ1-1; D remains unclear. Germline V gene data show CDR1 as SGHDT and CDR2 as YYEEEE. This CDR3 is built from 14 residues. Trimming left V 0 bases short and J 4 bases short, with 10 bases between. The CDR3 nucleotides are TGTGCCAGCAGCTTGGGCGGCGCAGGCACTGAAGCTTTCTTT. It is translated as CASSLGGAGTEAFF.

This clone showed up just a few times. The chain combines TRBV27 with TRBJ1-5; 9 nucleotides align to TRBD1. Germline V gene data show CDR1 as MNHEY and CDR2 as SMNVEV (reference sequence). V trimming: 5 bases; J trimming: 6 bases; junction bases outside the gene matches: 8. CDR3 size: 15 residues. Written as DNA, the CDR3 is TGTGCCAGCAGTCCCCGGACAGGGGACGGTCAGCCCCAGCATTTT. It encodes CASSPRTGDGQPQHF.

The gene calls are TRBV7-8 and TRBJ1-5; a weak D match, TRBD1 (5 bases). The CDR3 is 15 amino acids. Germline loops: CDR1 SGHVS, CDR2 FQNEAQ. V shed 5 bases and J shed 1 base, with 12 bases lying between them. CDR3 sequence reads: CASSQGRVSNQPQHF. The CDR3 coding sequence is TGTGCCAGCAGCCAGGGCAGGGTAAGCAATCAGCCCCAGCATTTT.

The genes are TRBV6-5 and TRBJ1-5, with D unclear. Trimming took 0 bases from V and 2 from J, leaving 5 bases between them. The CDR3 has 14 residues. Germline V lookup: CDR1 MNHEY, CDR2 SVGAGI. The chain's CDR3 is CASSYSHGNQPQHF. The DNA of the CDR3 is TGTGCCAGCAGTTACTCGCATGGCAATCAGCCCCAGCATTTT.

This sequence joins TRBV9 and TRBJ2-1; no clear D gene. Germline loops: CDR1 SGDLS, CDR2 YYNGEE. V was trimmed by 0 bases and J by 3 bases, leaving 13 bases between them. The CDR3 totals 16 residues. The CDR3 nucleotides read TGTGCCAGCAGCGTAGAAGGCAGCGCTAGCTACAATGAGCAGTTCTTC. It is translated as CASSVEGSASYNEQFF.

The chain uses TRBV7-8 and TRBJ1-6, with 8 bases lining up with TRBD1. Germline values: CDR1 SGHVS, CDR2 FQNEAQ. With 4 bases clipped from V and 7 bases from J, the junction kept 9 bases outside the gene matches. There are 16 residues in the CDR3. CDR3 coding DNA: TGTGCCAGCAGCTCGCGGACAGGGATTGGCAATTCACCCCTCCACTTT. Encoded protein: CASSSRTGIGNSPLHF.

CDR3 bases: TGTGCCAGCAGCTTAGGTCTAGCGGCAACTGGGACCCAGTACTTC. This codes for CASSLGLAATGTQYF. This chain uses TRBV7-2 with TRBJ2-5, with TRBD2 identical over 7 bases. From germline, CDR1 is SGHTA and CDR2 FQGNSA. The CDR3 runs to 15 residues. Trimming cost V 1 base and J 7 bases; bases outside gene matches: 9.